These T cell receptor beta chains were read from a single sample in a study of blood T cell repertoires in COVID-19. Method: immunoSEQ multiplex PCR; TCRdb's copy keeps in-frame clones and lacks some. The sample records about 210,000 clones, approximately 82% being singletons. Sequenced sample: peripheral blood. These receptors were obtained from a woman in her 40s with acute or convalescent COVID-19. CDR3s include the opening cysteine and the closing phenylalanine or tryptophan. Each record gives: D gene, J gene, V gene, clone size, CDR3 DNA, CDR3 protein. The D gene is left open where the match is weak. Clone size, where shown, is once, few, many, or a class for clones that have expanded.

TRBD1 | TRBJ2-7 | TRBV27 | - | TGTGCCAGCAGTTTATACAGGGGGCGATACGAGCAGTACTTC | CASSLYRGRYEQYF
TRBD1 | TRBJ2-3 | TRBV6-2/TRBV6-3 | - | TGTGCCAGCAGTGGACAGGGGATAGACCTTACAGATACGCAGTATTTT | CASSGQGIDLTDTQYF
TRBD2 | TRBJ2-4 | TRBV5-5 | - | TGTGCCAGCGCATCCTTAGCGGGAGGCCTAGCCAAAAACATTCAGTACTTC | CASASLAGGLAKNIQYF
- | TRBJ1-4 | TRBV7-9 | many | TGTGCCTATAGCTTAGGTATCAATGAAAAACTGTTTTTT | CAYSLGINEKLFF
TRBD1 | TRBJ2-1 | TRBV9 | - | TGTGCCAGCAGCGTACAGGGACAGGGTTTTGGTGAGCAGTTCTTC | CASSVQGQGFGEQFF
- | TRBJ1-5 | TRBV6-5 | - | TGTGCCAGCAGTTACTCGCCCGGGGATCAGCCCCAGCATTTT | CASSYSPGDQPQHF
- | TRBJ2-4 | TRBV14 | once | TGTGCCAGCAGCCAAGGAATACAGGGCCTAGGCATTCAGTACTTC | CASSQGIQGLGIQYF
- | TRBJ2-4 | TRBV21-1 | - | TGTGCCAGCAGCCCCATAGCCAAAAACATTCAGTACTTC | CASSPIAKNIQYF
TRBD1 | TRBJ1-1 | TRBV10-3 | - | TGTGCCATCAGAGGACAGGGGCAGGGGGGCACTGAAGCTTTCTTT | CAIRGQGQGGTEAFF
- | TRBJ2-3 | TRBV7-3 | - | TGTGCCAGCAGCTTAATGGCCAGCACAGATACGCAGTATTTT | CASSLMASTDTQYF
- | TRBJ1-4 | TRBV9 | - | TGTGCCAGCAGCGTAGGTTCGTCCAGATTGAATGAAAAACTGTTTTTT | CASSVGSSRLNEKLFF
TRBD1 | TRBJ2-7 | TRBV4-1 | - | TGCGCCAGCAGCCAAGATAATGTGGGACAGGGCTACGAGCAGTACTTC | CASSQDNVGQGYEQYF
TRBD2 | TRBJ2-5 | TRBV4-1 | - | TGCGCCAGCAGCCAAGAGGTGAGGGAGGGCTATGTGGAGACCCAGTACTTC | CASSQEVREGYVETQYF
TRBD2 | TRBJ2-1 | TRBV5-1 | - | TGCGCCAGCAGCTTGAGTACGGGACTAGGAAATGAGCAGTTCTTC | CASSLSTGLGNEQFF
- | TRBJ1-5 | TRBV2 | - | TGTGCCAGCAGGGGGAGGGACACTCCATACGGCAATCAGCCCCAGCATTTT | CASRGRDTPYGNQPQHF
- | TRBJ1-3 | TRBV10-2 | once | TGCGCCAGCAGTGAGCCGACCGGGTCTTCCCTCGGAAACACCATATATTTT | CASSEPTGSSLGNTIYF
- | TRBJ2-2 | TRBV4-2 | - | TGTGCCAGCAGCCAACGGCAGGGGGGTGACACCGGGGAGCTGTTTTTT | CASSQRQGGDTGELFF
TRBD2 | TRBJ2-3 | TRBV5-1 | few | TGCGCCAGCAGCTTAGCGGGGGGGGCTTCCCGCACAGATACGCAGTATTTT | CASSLAGGASRTDTQYF
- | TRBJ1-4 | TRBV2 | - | TGTGCCAGCAGTGCGGGCAGGGTCCCTGAAAAACTGTTTTTT | CASSAGRVPEKLFF
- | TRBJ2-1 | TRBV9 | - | TGTGCCAGCAGCCCCAGGGTTTCCTACAATGAGCAGTTCTTC | CASSPRVSYNEQFF
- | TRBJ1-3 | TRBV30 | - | TGTGCCTGGAAAAATACGGGGGGAAACACCATATATTTT | CAWKNTGGNTIYF
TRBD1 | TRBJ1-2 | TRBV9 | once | TGTGCCAGCAGCCCGGGACAGGGATTAGCCTATGGGGGCTACACCTTC | CASSPGQGLAYGGYTF
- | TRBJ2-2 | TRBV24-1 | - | TGTGCCACCAGTGACCGAAGATTTAGCGGAGGAGTAAACACCGGGGAGCTGTTTTTT | CATSDRRFSGGVNTGELFF
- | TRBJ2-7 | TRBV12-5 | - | TGTGCTAGTGGTTTGGTACTGGCTAGTTGGACCTACGAGCAGTACTTC | CASGLVLASWTYEQYF
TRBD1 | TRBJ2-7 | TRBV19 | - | TGTGCCAGTAGTTCGGTACAGGGGAAATCCTACGAGCAGTACTTC | CASSSVQGKSYEQYF
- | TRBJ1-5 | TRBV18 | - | TGTGCCAGCTCATCCACAGCTGATAGCAATCAGCCCCAGCATTTT | CASSSTADSNQPQHF
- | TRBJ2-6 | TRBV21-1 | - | TGTGCCAGCAGCATTCGGGACAGGTGTGTAACTGGGGCCAACGTCCTGACTTTC | CASSIRDRCVTGANVLTF
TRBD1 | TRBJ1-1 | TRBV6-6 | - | TGTGCCAGCAGTTACGGGACAGGGATGAACACTGAAGCTTTCTTT | CASSYGTGMNTEAFF
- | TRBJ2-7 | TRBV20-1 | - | TGCAGTGCTAGTCATTCAATTCAGGGGCCGGCCTACGAGCAGTACTTC | CSASHSIQGPAYEQYF
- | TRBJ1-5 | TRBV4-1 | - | TGCGCCAGCAGCCAATACCCAGGGGAAAATCAGCCCCAGCATTTT | CASSQYPGENQPQHF
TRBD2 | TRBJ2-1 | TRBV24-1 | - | TGTGCCACCGCTAGCGGGAGTTATGAGCAGTTCTTC | CATASGSYEQFF
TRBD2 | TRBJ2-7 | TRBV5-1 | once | TGCGCCAGCAGCTTGGGGGGGACTAACGAGCAGTACTTC | CASSLGGTNEQYF
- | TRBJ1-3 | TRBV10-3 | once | TGTGCCATCAGCACCCAGGGCCCTGGAAACACCATATATTTT | CAISTQGPGNTIYF
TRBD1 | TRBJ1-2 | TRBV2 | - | TGTGCCATCCTAGGACAGGGCAGGGATGGCTACACCTTC | CAILGQGRDGYTF
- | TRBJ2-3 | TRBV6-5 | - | TGTGCCAGCAGTAACGGAGATACGCAGTATTTT | CASSNGDTQYF
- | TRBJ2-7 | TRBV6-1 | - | TGTGCCAGCAGTGAAGCGGGGGCCGATCAACACTTC | CASSEAGADQHF
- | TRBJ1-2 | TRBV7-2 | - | TGTGCCAGCAGCCTACTTTGGGGGGACTATGGCTACACCTTC | CASSLLWGDYGYTF
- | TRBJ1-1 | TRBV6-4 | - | TGTGCCAGCAGTGCGATGACGGGTGAAGCTTTCTTT | CASSAMTGEAFF
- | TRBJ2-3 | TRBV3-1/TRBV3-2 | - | TGTGCCAGCAGCCACAACGCAGGGGATACGCAGTATTTT | CASSHNAGDTQYF
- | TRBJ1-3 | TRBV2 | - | TGTGCCAGCACTAAGGGGTCCAGTGGAAACACCATATATTTT | CASTKGSSGNTIYF
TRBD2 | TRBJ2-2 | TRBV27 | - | TGTGCCAGCAATCGAGGACTAGCGGGCACCGGGGAGCTGTTTTTT | CASNRGLAGTGELFF
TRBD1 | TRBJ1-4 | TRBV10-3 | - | TGTGCCATCAGTGATTTTACAGGGGGAGCGACGGAAAAACTGTTTTTT | CAISDFTGGATEKLFF
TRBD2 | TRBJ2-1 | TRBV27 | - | TGTGCCAGCAGACCCCTAAAGCGGGGGGCCTACAATGAGCAGTTCTTC | CASRPLKRGAYNEQFF
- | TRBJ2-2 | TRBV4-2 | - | TGTGCCAGCAGCCAAGGGGGACAGAACACCGGGGAGCTGTTTTTT | CASSQGGQNTGELFF
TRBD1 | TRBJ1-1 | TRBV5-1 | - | TGCGCCAGCAGCATCTCCGGGACAGGGTACTCATCGACTGAAGCTTTCTTT | CASSISGTGYSSTEAFF
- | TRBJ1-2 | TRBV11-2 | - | TGTGCCAGCAGCTTAAGGGAGAACTATGGCTACACCTTC | CASSLRENYGYTF
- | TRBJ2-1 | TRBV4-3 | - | TGCGCCAGCAGCCAAGTAAATAACAATGAGCAGTTCTTC | CASSQVNNNEQFF